Listed below are T cell receptor beta chains from one sample, sequenced in a study of Ad26.COV2.S vaccination and SARS-CoV-2 variants. Method: immunoSEQ multiplex PCR; TCRdb's copy keeps in-frame clones and lacks some. The sample shows about 330,000 clones, roughly 88% of them seen only once. This sample comprised peripheral blood, obtained in a trial of Ad26.COV2.S vaccine versus placebo. These receptors were taken from a person aged 18-65 years who received the Ad26.COV2.S COVID-19 vaccine or a placebo. CDR3s include the opening cysteine and the closing phenylalanine or tryptophan. A D gene is named only where the DNA matches it firmly. Clone size is stated in some rows and not others, as once, few, many or a class when expanded.

>TRBJ2-1|TRBD1|TRBV5-4|-
TGTGCCAGCAGCCCCGGTGACAGGGTCTACAATGAGCAGTTCTTC
CASSPGDRVYNEQFF
>TRBJ2-5|-|TRBV4-1|-
TGCGCCAGCAGCGAACGCACCCTAGAGACCCAGTACTTC
CASSERTLETQYF
>TRBJ1-2|-|TRBV7-9|once
TGTGCCAGCAGCTTCATCAGGGGTCCGGGTGGAGGCTACACCTTC
CASSFIRGPGGGYTF
>TRBJ1-1|-|TRBV4-1|-
TGCGCCAGCAGCCAAGATGATGGGGATGATGAAGCTTTCTTT
CASSQDDGDDEAFF
>TRBJ2-3|-|TRBV5-4|-
TGTGCCAGCAGCACCGGACCCCACACAGATACGCAGTATTTT
CASSTGPHTDTQYF
>TRBJ2-6|-|TRBV6-2/TRBV6-3|-
TGTGCCAGCAGCATACCCCCCCGAGGACCTGGGGCCAACGTCCTGACTTTC
CASSIPPRGPGANVLTF
>TRBJ1-6|-|TRBV6-1|-
TGTGCCAGCAGTCTGGAGGTGGGATCACCCCTCCACTTT
CASSLEVGSPLHF
>TRBJ1-4|TRBD1|TRBV5-1|-
TGCGCCAGCAGCTCGGAGCGGTTCGGGACAGGGAATGAAAAACTGTTTTTT
CASSSERFGTGNEKLFF
>TRBJ1-2|-|TRBV30|once
TGTGCCTGGAGTGTACTCGGGACGTACACTTTCTCTTTGCGTGGCTACACCTTC
CAWSVLGTYTFSLRGYTF
>TRBJ1-1|-|TRBV6-5|once
TGTGCCAGCAGCGAGGGGGGCACTGAAGCTTTCTTT
CASSEGGTEAFF
>TRBJ1-2|-|TRBV18|-
TGTGCCAGCTCACCATTAACCGACACGAACTATGGCTACACCTTC
CASSPLTDTNYGYTF
>TRBJ2-5|-|TRBV7-2|-
TGTGCCAGCAGCTTAGTATGGGGGGTTGAAGAGACCCAGTACTTC
CASSLVWGVEETQYF
>TRBJ1-2|-|TRBV6-5|-
TGTGCCAGCACCCCAGGGAGAAATGGCTACACCTTC
CASTPGRNGYTF
>TRBJ1-1|-|TRBV29-1|-
TGCAGCGTTGAAGGGGGGCAGGGTTTGGGATTGAACACTGAAGCTTTCTTT
CSVEGGQGLGLNTEAFF
>TRBJ1-5|-|TRBV6-1|-
TGTGCCAGCAGTGAGGGGCAACAGCCCCAGCATTTT
CASSEGQQPQHF
>TRBJ2-1|TRBD1|TRBV3-1/TRBV3-2|-
TGTGCCAGCAGCCGTTTGTCACAGGGGCCCTACAATGAGCAGTTCTTC
CASSRLSQGPYNEQFF
>TRBJ2-7|-|TRBV11-2|-
TGTGCCAGCAGCCCCCCGTGGGAAGGAGACTCCTACGAGCAGTACTTC
CASSPPWEGDSYEQYF
>TRBJ1-1|-|TRBV6-5|-
TGTGCCAGCAGTAGCGGGAACACTGAAGCTTTCTTT
CASSSGNTEAFF
>TRBJ2-5|-|TRBV24-1|-
TGTGCCACCGGAGGACAGCAAGAGACCCAGTACTTC
CATGGQQETQYF
>TRBJ2-7|-|TRBV6-5|-
TGTGCCAGCTCCCTTGGGGGCGCCGGGTCTTACGAGCAGTACTTC
CASSLGGAGSYEQYF
>TRBJ1-1|-|TRBV18|once
TGTGCCAGCTCACCGGTCGGACAGATGAACACTGAAGCTTTCTTT
CASSPVGQMNTEAFF
>TRBJ2-5|TRBD1|TRBV7-9|-
TGTGCCAGCAGCTTTACCGGGACAGGGTACCAAGAGACCCAGTACTTC
CASSFTGTGYQETQYF
>TRBJ2-5|TRBD2|TRBV30|-
TGTGCCTGGAGGTCGGGACTAGGGGGTGGTGAGACCCAGTACTTC
CAWRSGLGGGETQYF
>TRBJ1-5|-|TRBV3-1/TRBV3-2|-
TGTGCCAGCAGCTTGGACGGCAATCAGCCCCAGCATTTT
CASSLDGNQPQHF
>TRBJ2-6|TRBD1|TRBV6-6|-
TGTGCCAGCAGTGGGACAGGGGGCTTTGGGGCCAACGTCCTGACTTTC
CASSGTGGFGANVLTF
>TRBJ2-2|-|TRBV25-1|-
TGTGCCAGCAGTGATTCAGTGTCCCGGAACACCGGGGAGCTGTTTTTT
CASSDSVSRNTGELFF
>TRBJ1-5|-|TRBV15|-
TGTGCCGCCAGCGACAGGATGGATCAGCCCCAGCATTTT
CAASDRMDQPQHF
>TRBJ2-4|TRBD2|TRBV19|-
TGTGCCAGTACTCCGGGAGGGCTGAGAATTCAGTACTTC
CASTPGGLRIQYF
>TRBJ1-1|TRBD1|TRBV28|-
TGTGCCAGCAGTTTCCGGGACAGGGGGCATTTAACTGAAGCTTTCTTT
CASSFRDRGHLTEAFF
>TRBJ2-6|-|TRBV12-1|-
TGTGCCAGCAGCTTTAGGGGGCCTGGGGCCAACGTCCTGACTTTC
CASSFRGPGANVLTF
>TRBJ2-1|TRBD1|TRBV4-3|-
TGCGCCAGCAGCCAAGGACCCGGGACAGGGGTCTCCTACAATGAGCAGTTCTTC
CASSQGPGTGVSYNEQFF
>TRBJ2-2|TRBD1|TRBV2|-
TGTGCCAGCAGTGTCGGGACAGGGTATGCCGGGGAGCTGTTTTTT
CASSVGTGYAGELFF
>TRBJ2-3|TRBD2|TRBV5-1|few
TGCGCCAGCAGCTTGGTCAGGGAGGGAGATACGCAGTATTTT
CASSLVREGDTQYF
>TRBJ1-2|-|TRBV27|-
TGTGCCAGCAGGTCTACCGGGTCTCAATATGGCTACACCTTC
CASRSTGSQYGYTF
>TRBJ1-5|-|TRBV2|-
TGTGCCAGCACCCAGGACAGTGGCAATCAGCCCCAGCATTTT
CASTQDSGNQPQHF
>TRBJ2-1|-|TRBV11-2|-
TGTGCCAGCAGCGATCGACATAGCTCCTACAATGAGCAGTTCTTC
CASSDRHSSYNEQFF
>TRBJ1-5|-|TRBV9|-
TGTGCCAGCAGCCTGGGGGGGGGACCTAATCAGCCCCAGCATTTT
CASSLGGGPNQPQHF
>TRBJ1-6|-|TRBV6-5|-
TGTGCCAGCAGTTACATGGAGGATTCACCCCTCCACTTT
CASSYMEDSPLHF
>TRBJ1-6|TRBD1|TRBV6-5|-
TGTGCCAGCAGTTACCGACAGGGGGCTAATTCACCCCTCCACTTT
CASSYRQGANSPLHF
>TRBJ2-1|-|TRBV24-1|once
TGTGCCACCAGCCAAGGAGGGGGGGCAGAAGGGGAGCAGTTCTTC
CATSQGGGAEGEQFF
>TRBJ2-2|-|TRBV4-3|-
TGCGCCAGCAGCCAAGATCTGGGGCTCCCCGACACCGGGGAGCTGTTTTTT
CASSQDLGLPDTGELFF
>TRBJ1-3|TRBD1|TRBV7-8|-
TGTGCCAGCAGCTCCCACAGGGGGCCTGGAAACACCATATATTTT
CASSSHRGPGNTIYF
>TRBJ2-4|TRBD2|TRBV11-2|-
TGTGCCAGCAGCTTAGGGCGGGGGTTACGGGATGACATTCAGTACTTC
CASSLGRGLRDDIQYF
>TRBJ1-2|TRBD1|TRBV5-1|-
TGCGCCAGCAGCCCGGACAGGGGCGACTATGGCTACACCTTC
CASSPDRGDYGYTF
>TRBJ1-5|-|TRBV2|-
TGTGCCAGCAGTGACGAGGGAAATCAGCCCCAGCATTTT
CASSDEGNQPQHF
>TRBJ2-7|TRBD2|TRBV6-2/TRBV6-3|-
TGTGCCAGCAGTTACTCGACTAGCGCCTACGAGCAGTACTTC
CASSYSTSAYEQYF
>TRBJ1-1|-|TRBV28|-
TGTGCCAGCAGTTTATCAGGGACTCACATGAACACTGAAGCTTTCTTT
CASSLSGTHMNTEAFF
>TRBJ2-2|TRBD2|TRBV7-2|-
TGTGCCAGCAGGGGACTAGCGGGGTATACCGGGGAGCTGTTTTTT
CASRGLAGYTGELFF
>TRBJ2-5|-|TRBV3-1/TRBV3-2|-
TGTGCCAGCAGCCGAAACCGGGCCCCCCTGGAGACCCAGTACTTC
CASSRNRAPLETQYF